These 3 T cell receptor beta chains originate from one sample sequenced in a study of OX40 agonist ivuxolimab in advanced cancers. Sequencing used immunoSEQ multiplex PCR; TCRdb keeps in-frame clones, though not all of them. Of tens of thousands of clones listed, 70% to 90% are singletons. Sequencing was performed on CD4+ or CD8+ T cells sorted from blood, taken in a trial of the OX40 agonist ivuxolimab. These receptors were collected from an adult with an advanced solid tumor such as melanoma, head and neck, liver or kidney cancer.

The J gene is TRBJ1-2, the V gene TRBV29-1, with D perhaps TRBD1 (5 bases). The germline gives CDR1 SQVTM, CDR2 ANQGSEA. V shed 0 bases and J shed 7 bases, with 9 bases lying between them. The CDR3 loop spans 12 amino acids. The CDR3, as DNA: TGCAGCGTTGAAGATCGCAGGGTTGGCTACACCTTC. The encoded protein is CSVEDRRVGYTF.

The V gene is TRBV2, the J gene TRBJ2-3, with TRBD2 identical over 10 bases. J gave up 5 bases and V 6 bases, and 14 bases lay outside the gene matches. CDR3 length equals 17 residues. Germline V gene data show CDR1 as SNHLY and CDR2 as FYNNEI. Here the CDR3 DNA reads TGTGCCAGCAGCGCGGCGGGCCTAGCGGGAGTTCTAGATACGCAGTATTTT. It yields the protein CASSAAGLAGVLDTQYF.

The chain carries TRBV18 and TRBJ1-4; maybe TRBD1 (5 bases). The germline V gene encodes CDR1 KGHSH and CDR2 LQKENI. With 2 bases removed from V and 0 bases from J, the gap between germline ends came to 13 bases. The CDR3 has 17 residues. The CDR3 sequence is CASSPRGAETTNEKLFF. CDR3 nucleotide sequence: TGTGCCAGCTCACCAAGAGGGGCGGAGACAACTAATGAAAAACTGTTTTTT.